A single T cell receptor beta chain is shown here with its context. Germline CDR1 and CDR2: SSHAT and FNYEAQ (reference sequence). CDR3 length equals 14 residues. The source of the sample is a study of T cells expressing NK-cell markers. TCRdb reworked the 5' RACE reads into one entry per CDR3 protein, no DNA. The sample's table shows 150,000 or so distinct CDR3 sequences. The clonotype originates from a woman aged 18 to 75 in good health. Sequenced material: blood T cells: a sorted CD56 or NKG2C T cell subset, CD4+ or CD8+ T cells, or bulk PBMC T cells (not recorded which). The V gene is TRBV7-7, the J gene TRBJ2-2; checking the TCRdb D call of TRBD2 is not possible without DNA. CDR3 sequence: CASSPGLKIGELFF.